This T cell receptor (beta chain) was recovered during a study of cytomegalovirus exposure and HLA in healthy donors (dated by TCRdb to about 2017). Context from the whole study: An earlier analysis of several hundred of the donors reported more than 250 Gb of sequence data and roughly 100 million unique TCR beta sequences from 150 million to 200 million T cells. All discovery cohort repertoires had been generated using a single sequencing platform. About 280 gigabases of sequencing data and 70 million to 100 million unique TCR sequences were included in an early release covering 550 to 800 HLA-typed donors. Genome-wide SNP genotypes for about 65% of the roughly 670 donors were used in a later genetic analysis, which treated that subset as a discovery cohort. Using immunosequencing, the study profiled T cell repertoires from fewer than 700 subjects and related those repertoires to cytomegalovirus serostatus. Donor age, sex, ethnicity and CMV serostatus were compiled together with the repertoire data. A later analysis re-analyzed previously published TCR beta repertoires from 666 donors and added high-resolution HLA genotyping to study TCR occurrence patterns. Rather than drawing on any new phenotypic data, the later analysis identified candidate immune exposures from TCR beta sequences and the way those sequences occurred across donors. Among the approximately 420 genotyped donors, around 81% belonged to the genetic ancestry cluster associated with self-reported Caucasian donors. Class I and class II HLA loci were covered by the typing at four-digit resolution. Besides the first cohort of approximately 710 subjects, a separate validation cohort made up of about 120 different subjects was used. Among 350 to 400 genotyped donors of the cohort, an average of about 240,000 unique TCR beta nucleotide sequences were sequenced per donor, roughly 20% of them non-productive. To predict cytomegalovirus infection status, the study combined high-throughput TCR immunosequencing, statistical association of individual TCRs with disease status, and machine learning. Typing coverage differed by locus: A, B, C, DRB1 and DQB1 were typed in about 620-630 donors, DQA1 in 500 to 550, DPA1 in nearly 610, and DPB1 in 450 to 480. The study aimed to test whether signatures of past pathogen exposure could be identified by cataloging public T cell receptors. To decide whether each TCR beta V gene segment behaved as functional or pseudogenic, an earlier analysis of several hundred of the donors relied on high-throughput TCR beta sequencing. Four or five DR-DQ haplotypes were treated as single units for association and clustering because of strong linkage in the cohort. The full study reports these points: A cluster of highly shared sequence variants was judged likely to be a technical artifact of the sequencing pipeline. The cohort was sequenced for TCR beta chains only, and without alpha or paired-chain data the features that could be detected were limited. The 87-base-pair reads could not distinguish some IMGT-functional V segments, including TRBV6-2 and TRBV6-3, so those segments were excluded. Because HLA typing was missing for some donors at each locus, association tests included only the typed subset. In a later genetic analysis, fewer N-insertions in productive TCRs were reported among donors in an Asian-associated ancestry cluster than the approximately 710-donor mean. A later analysis associated approximately 17,000 TCR beta sequences with specific HLA alleles at a false discovery rate of 0.05. In vitro tests confirmed that a few of the cytomegalovirus-associated TCR beta chains recognize cytomegalovirus antigens. A further reported finding was that TCR beta sequences accurately predicted the HLA-A and HLA-B alleles for most subjects in the first cohort. The authors suggested that the approach could potentially be generalized to other disease states and immunological phenotypes. The study gave a list of under 200 TCR beta chains associated with cytomegalovirus. Strong co-occurrence of HLA alleles, especially DR and DQ, made assigning TCR associations to individual alleles difficult. Because counts were too low, more than 15 rarely observed V segments, including chromosome 9 orphons, were excluded from the earlier analysis of a few hundred of the donors. While some public TCRs were present in many individuals, most TCR sequences turned up only very rarely across donors. Linkage disequilibrium might explain the correlated functional status among segregating V segments, but an unknown experimental factor could not be ruled out. In a later analysis, the rate of TCR association differed among HLA loci, with DRB1 alleles having the most associated TCRs and HLA-C alleles having the fewest. A later analysis found that most CMV-associated TCR beta chains appeared HLA-restricted, with HLA associations seemingly driven largely by CMV exposure. Several of the top co-occurrence clusters appeared to be linked to parvovirus B19, influenza, CMV and Epstein-Barr virus, according to a later analysis. In a later analysis, HLA-associated TCR beta chains were found to be more clonally expanded and to have lower generation probabilities than equally common non-associated chains. In both the original and validation cohorts, the classifier was reported to diagnose cytomegalovirus status with high specificity and sensitivity. In a later genetic analysis, a missense DCLRE1C variant was associated with V-gene and J-gene trimming of TCR beta chains, and the association was replicated in an independent cohort. An earlier analysis of 587 of the donors showed that most TCR beta V segments appeared in productive rearrangements either about 87% or about 30% of the time, which broadly matched IMGT annotations. The only immune exposure information available for the cohort was CMV serostatus. The presence/absence analyses assumed that sequencing depth was roughly uniform across donors, and that assumption may not be true.

The cohort consisted of more than 650 healthy bone marrow donors. Cohort members were all nominally healthy when sampled, although unrecorded immune exposures were likely present. The donor tested CMV seropositive, placing the donor among the roughly 300 seropositive members of the cohort. Every donor gave a peripheral blood sample, and the peripheral blood mononuclear cells from that sample were used for TCR beta sequencing. Genomic DNA extraction from the blood cell samples was performed with the Qiagen DNeasy Blood Extraction Kit. Libraries came from the immunoSEQ multiplex PCR assay. A mixture of 60 forward primers for TCR Vbeta segments and 13 reverse primers for TCR Jbeta segments was used in the multiplex PCR. The CDR3 region of rearranged TCR beta genes was amplified from genomic DNA with a multiplex PCR assay. On the Illumina HiSeq System, the amplified TCR beta libraries were sequenced as 87-base-pair reads. Processing in the source paper ran as follows. A later analysis counted some 74 million unique TCR beta chains across the 650 to 700 repertoires, and around 12 million of these chains were shared by at least two donors. To remove PCR and sequencing errors, raw reads were error-corrected and collapsed into unique sequences using a nearest-neighbor algorithm that merged closely related sequences. Alignment of CDR3 sequences to IMGT reference sequences was used to assign V, D and J gene segments. Each retained sequence needed at least a six-nucleotide match to both a V gene segment and a J gene segment. Rearrangements were classified as productive when the CDR3 lacked stop codons and remained in frame with V and J, and all other rearrangements were classified as non-productive. CDR3 was defined by IMGT convention, running from the second conserved V-encoded cysteine to the conserved J-encoded phenylalanine. The earlier analysis of about 570 of the donors excluded any sequence lacking an unambiguous match to a single V gene segment. An earlier analysis of 500 to 700 of the donors classified V segments as functional when productive rearrangements were above 56.7% and as segregating when the standard deviation between donors was above 5%. A statistical classification framework was developed to diagnose cytomegalovirus status using the catalog of TCR beta chain sequences. In a later analysis, V and J genes were assigned by comparing TCR nucleotide sequences against IMGT/GENE-DB human TR gene sequences. Using the TCRdist pipeline, a later analysis assigned CDR3 sequences along with most-parsimonious VDJ recombination scenarios. A later analysis defined each TCR beta chain by its CDR3 amino acid sequence plus V-gene family, and excluded reads lacking a unique V-gene family. A later analysis removed several hundred highly shared, low-generation-probability nucleotide sequences to deal with suspected cross-contamination and a sequencing artifact. In a later analysis, a clonal expansion index was calculated for each public chain from normalized within-repertoire ranks of inferred template counts. Generation probabilities in a later analysis came from a VDJ recombination model fitted to out-of-frame rearrangements, and those results were checked against IGoR. In a later analysis, hypergeometric tests were used to score TCR-TCR, TCR-HLA and TCR-CMV co-occurrence, with a repertoire-size bias correction applied to TCR pairs. To estimate false discovery rates, a later analysis permuted the HLA or CMV assignments 20 times. In a later analysis, co-occurring TCRs were grouped using DBSCAN, with TCRdist sequence similarity added in when clustering inside HLA-allele-positive subsets. Repertoires with fewer than 30,000 or more than 120,000 public chains, plus five repertoires with anomalous nucleotide sharing, were excluded from co-occurrence clustering. TCRdb obtained this table from immuneACCESS and retained in-frame rearrangements with V and J assigned. These tables miss some clones; where compared with another copy, unresolved V genes account for less than half of the shortfall, and the remainder is unexplained. The DNA was the basis for D and trimming; V, J and clone size are from that table. Present in this sample are fewer than 150,000 clones, 79% of which were seen just once. The ten largest clones represent 6.5% of the sample.

With regard to this clone: Its antigen remains unidentified. No qualities accompany the bases; no much larger clone lies one base away.

The cysteine opens and the phenylalanine closes a CDR3 of 16 amino acids. Just the 48-base CDR3 DNA is kept, in frame starting at base 1. According to the germline V gene, CDR1 reads SGDLS and CDR2 reads YYNGEE. Ends trimmed: V by 6 bases, J by 5 bases; bases unmatched to a gene: 16. The chain joins TRBV9 to TRBJ2-5; TRBD1 aligns with 7 central bases. What was sequenced was PBMCs. This clonotype was obtained from a man in his forties in good health and CMV-seropositive. The bases are TGTGCCAGCACCCCAGGGGGTTCGGCCACTGGGGAGACCCAGTACTTC. Translated, this is CASTPGGSATGETQYF. Reference TRBV9 and TRBJ2-5 genes cover what lies past the CDR3, so the full variable domain is DSGVTQTPKHLITATGQRVTLRCSPRSGDLSVYWYQQSLDQGLQFLIQYYNGEERAKGNILERFSAQQFPDLHSELNLSSLELGDSALYFCASTPGGSATGETQYFGPGTRLLVL.